These T cell receptor beta chains were read from a single sample in a study of blood T cell repertoires in COVID-19. Clones were read by immunoSEQ multiplex PCR, and TCRdb kept only the in-frame ones, dropping some. The repertoire holds over 200,000 clones, with around 82% as singletons. Specimen: peripheral blood. Source of these receptors: a woman aged 40 to 50 with active or convalescent COVID-19. Each CDR3 is given with its conserved first and last residue. A D gene is named only where the DNA matches it firmly. Not all rows give a size; the values are once, few, many and, for expanded clones, a class.

D	length	V	size	J	CDR3	DNA
NA	20	TRBV19	once	TRBJ1-4	CASSIEAEGGTPLSGEKLFF	TGTGCCAGTAGTATAGAGGCGGAGGGGGGGACCCCCCTGAGTGGGGAAAAACTGTTTTTT
NA	13	TRBV25-1	NA	TRBJ2-2	CASGFSGTGELFF	TGTGCCAGCGGGTTCTCAGGGACCGGGGAGCTGTTTTTT
TRBD1	15	TRBV6-6	NA	TRBJ1-5	CASSSQGQPNQPQHF	TGTGCCAGCAGTTCCCAGGGACAGCCCAATCAGCCCCAGCATTTT
NA	16	TRBV9	NA	TRBJ2-2	CASNPRGLSNTGELFF	TGTGCCAGCAACCCTCGGGGGTTATCGAACACCGGGGAGCTGTTTTTT
NA	12	TRBV7-9	NA	TRBJ1-2	CASSLSGEGYTF	TGTGCCAGCAGCTTATCAGGGGAGGGCTACACCTTC
TRBD1	12	TRBV12-3/TRBV12-4	NA	TRBJ1-6	CASSNGQGPLHF	TGTGCCAGCAGTAACGGACAGGGGCCCCTCCACTTT
NA	14	TRBV2	NA	TRBJ1-6	CASSGGAYNSPLHF	TGTGCCAGCAGTGGAGGTGCCTATAATTCACCCCTCCACTTT
TRBD1	15	TRBV28	NA	TRBJ2-2	CASSSGTGDTGELFF	TGTGCCAGCAGTTCTGGGACAGGGGACACCGGGGAGCTGTTTTTT
TRBD1	15	TRBV18	NA	TRBJ2-7	CASSPPDRGSYEQYF	TGTGCCAGCTCACCACCGGACAGGGGCTCCTACGAGCAGTACTTC
TRBD2	15	TRBV29-1	NA	TRBJ2-7	CSVEKTGTSTYEQYF	TGCAGCGTTGAAAAGACCGGGACTAGCACGTACGAGCAGTACTTC
TRBD2	20	TRBV5-1	NA	TRBJ2-2	CASGVSGTSGGLNHTGELFF	TGCGCCAGCGGAGTTTCCGGGACTAGCGGGGGGCTTAATCACACCGGGGAGCTGTTTTTT
TRBD1	18	TRBV19	once	TRBJ2-6	CASSIGGQGALGANVLTF	TGTGCCAGTAGTATAGGGGGACAGGGGGCGTTGGGGGCCAACGTCCTGACTTTC
NA	15	TRBV7-6	NA	TRBJ1-2	CASTPLAGSVYGYTF	TGTGCCAGCACCCCCCTGGCAGGTTCGGTCTATGGCTACACCTTC
NA	17	TRBV24-1	few	TRBJ2-2	CATSDEGDPRDTGELFF	TGTGCCACCAGTGACGAGGGGGACCCCCGGGACACCGGGGAGCTGTTTTTT
NA	13	TRBV30	NA	TRBJ1-1	CAWSVRGGREAFF	TGTGCCTGGAGTGTACGGGGGGGCCGGGAAGCTTTCTTT
TRBD1	13	TRBV11-3	NA	TRBJ1-1	CASSNRQGTEAFF	TGTGCCAGCAGTAATAGACAGGGCACTGAAGCTTTCTTT
TRBD1	14	TRBV5-4	NA	TRBJ1-2	CASSLARGLYGYTF	TGTGCCAGCAGCTTGGCCAGGGGGCTCTATGGCTACACCTTC
NA	15	TRBV18	NA	TRBJ1-2	CASSPGAAVLTGYTF	TGTGCCAGCTCACCAGGGGCAGCCGTATTAACTGGCTACACCTTC
TRBD1	13	TRBV15	NA	TRBJ2-7	CATSTGTGDEQYF	TGTGCCACCAGCACAGGGACAGGGGACGAGCAGTACTTC
TRBD1	16	TRBV9	NA	TRBJ1-3	CASSVGTGTSGNTIYF	TGTGCCAGCAGCGTAGGGACAGGGACCTCTGGAAACACCATATATTTT
NA	17	TRBV13	NA	TRBJ1-4	CASSLRLGVGANEKLFF	TGTGCCAGCAGCTTAAGACTAGGAGTTGGGGCTAATGAAAAACTGTTTTTT
NA	18	TRBV4-1	NA	TRBJ1-6	CASSQGRGGGRKNSPLHF	TGCGCCAGCAGCCAAGGAAGGGGCGGGGGAAGGAAGAATTCACCCCTCCACTTT
NA	14	TRBV19	NA	TRBJ1-1	CASHPVQGGSEAFF	TGTGCCAGTCATCCAGTCCAAGGCGGGTCCGAAGCTTTCTTT
NA	13	TRBV29-1	NA	TRBJ2-5	CSVEHGGTRTQYF	TGCAGCGTTGAACATGGAGGGACCCGGACCCAGTACTTC
TRBD2	14	TRBV2	NA	TRBJ2-1	CASSALAGADEQFF	TGTGCCAGCAGTGCACTAGCGGGAGCTGATGAGCAGTTCTTC
NA	16	TRBV5-1	NA	TRBJ2-6	CASSLDWGLGANVLTF	TGCGCCAGCAGCTTGGATTGGGGGCTGGGGGCCAACGTCCTGACTTTC
NA	14	TRBV7-2	NA	TRBJ2-7	CASSLVQSLYEQYF	TGTGCCAGCAGCTTAGTACAGAGTCTCTACGAGCAGTACTTC
TRBD2	20	TRBV11-2	few	TRBJ2-7	CASSLEPPGRLAGRRDEQYF	TGTGCCAGCAGCTTAGAACCCCCCGGCCGACTAGCGGGGCGACGGGACGAGCAGTACTTC
TRBD1	14	TRBV10-1	NA	TRBJ2-5	CASNDRGFQETQYF	TGCGCCAGCAACGACAGGGGATTCCAAGAGACCCAGTACTTC
NA	14	TRBV6-1	NA	TRBJ2-1	CASSERRGLDEQFF	TGTGCCAGCAGTGAACGGAGGGGGCTAGATGAGCAGTTCTTC
NA	13	TRBV29-1	once	TRBJ2-3	CSVDRGGTDTQYF	TGCAGCGTTGACAGGGGAGGGACAGATACGCAGTATTTT
NA	15	TRBV7-9	NA	TRBJ1-2	CASSQGHSENYGYTF	TGTGCCAGCAGCCAGGGGCACAGTGAGAACTATGGCTACACCTTC
NA	16	TRBV28	NA	TRBJ2-5	CASKGTLALLQETQYF	TGTGCCAGCAAGGGTACGCTAGCGCTTCTCCAAGAGACCCAGTACTTC
NA	19	TRBV28	NA	TRBJ1-1	CASIQSHDNTGRENTEAFF	TGTGCCAGCATACAATCCCACGATAACACCGGACGGGAGAACACTGAAGCTTTCTTT
NA	14	TRBV14	NA	TRBJ1-4	CASSQGGVNEKLFF	TGTGCCAGCAGCCAAGGCGGGGTCAACGAAAAACTGTTTTTT
NA	15	TRBV2	NA	TRBJ2-3	CASSQGTGGTDTQYF	TGTGCCAGCAGCCAAGGGACGGGAGGCACAGATACGCAGTATTTT
TRBD1	16	TRBV15	NA	TRBJ1-5	CATSRVEGQGRQPQHF	TGTGCCACCAGCAGAGTTGAGGGACAGGGGCGGCAGCCCCAGCATTTT
NA	15	TRBV11-3	NA	TRBJ2-5	CASSGWEGQQETQYF	TGTGCCAGCAGCGGGTGGGAAGGACAGCAAGAGACCCAGTACTTC
TRBD2	15	TRBV9	NA	TRBJ2-5	CASSGSGGASETQYF	TGTGCCAGCAGCGGTAGCGGGGGGGCCAGCGAGACCCAGTACTTC
TRBD1	16	TRBV7-7	NA	TRBJ1-1	CASSPMEGASGTEAFF	TGTGCTAGCAGCCCCATGGAGGGGGCAAGCGGCACTGAAGCTTTCTTT
NA	17	TRBV21-1	NA	TRBJ2-2	CASSNHRLAGHTGELFF	TGTGCCAGCAGCAACCACCGACTAGCGGGGCACACCGGGGAGCTGTTTTTT
TRBD1	14	TRBV3-1/TRBV3-2	NA	TRBJ2-3	CASSDRGRTDTQYF	TGTGCCAGCAGCGACAGGGGGCGGACAGATACGCAGTATTTT
NA	14	TRBV5-5	NA	TRBJ1-2	CASSLGQGNYGYTF	TGTGCCAGCAGCTTGGGGCAGGGGAACTATGGCTACACCTTC
TRBD1	15	TRBV4-1	NA	TRBJ1-2	CASSRTWRGQDGYTF	TGCGCCAGCAGCCGCACTTGGAGGGGGCAGGATGGCTACACCTTC
NA	17	TRBV21-1	NA	TRBJ1-4	CASSVRIWGEVNEKLFF	TGTGCCAGCAGCGTACGAATCTGGGGGGAAGTTAATGAAAAACTGTTTTTT
NA	15	TRBV9	NA	TRBJ2-1	CASSVGGDSYNEQFF	TGTGCCAGCAGCGTAGGGGGGGACTCCTACAATGAGCAGTTCTTC